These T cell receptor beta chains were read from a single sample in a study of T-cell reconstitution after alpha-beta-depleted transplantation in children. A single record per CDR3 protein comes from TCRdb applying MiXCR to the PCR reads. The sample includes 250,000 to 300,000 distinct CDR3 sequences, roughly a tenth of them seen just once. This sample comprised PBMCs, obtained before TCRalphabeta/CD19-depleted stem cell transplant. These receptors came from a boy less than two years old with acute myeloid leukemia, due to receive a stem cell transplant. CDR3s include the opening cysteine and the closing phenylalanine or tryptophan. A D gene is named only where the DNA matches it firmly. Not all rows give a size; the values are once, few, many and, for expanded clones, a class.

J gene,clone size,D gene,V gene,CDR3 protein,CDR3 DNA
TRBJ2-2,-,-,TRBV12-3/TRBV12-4,CASSSRAGEGVGGELFF,TGTGCCAGCAGTTCCAGGGCGGGCGAGGGGGTAGGCGGGGAGCTGTTTTTT
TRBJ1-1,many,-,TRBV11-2,CASSQTGITEAFF,TGTGCCAGCAGCCAAACAGGGATCACTGAAGCTTTCTTT
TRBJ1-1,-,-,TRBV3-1,CASSQERVTEAFF,TGTGCCAGCAGCCAAGAACGGGTCACTGAAGCTTTCTTT
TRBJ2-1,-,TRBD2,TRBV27,CASSFGLARYNEQFF,TGTGCCAGCAGTTTCGGACTAGCACGGTACAATGAGCAGTTCTTC
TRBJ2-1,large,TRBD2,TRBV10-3,CAISLGLAGGLEQFF,TGTGCCATCAGCTTGGGACTAGCGGGAGGTCTCGAGCAGTTCTTC
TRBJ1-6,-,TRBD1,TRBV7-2,CASSSTGEVSPLHF,TGTGCCAGCAGCTCGACAGGGGAAGTTTCACCCCTCCACTTT
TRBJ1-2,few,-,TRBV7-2,CASSLPGYPYGYTF,TGTGCCAGCAGCTTACCGGGGTACCCCTATGGCTACACCTTC
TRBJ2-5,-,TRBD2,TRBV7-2,CASTLSGRGGSETQYF,TGTGCCAGCACCCTCTCAGGACGGGGGGGATCGGAGACCCAGTACTTC
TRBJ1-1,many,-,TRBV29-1,CSVEGRGSDTEAFF,TGCAGCGTTGAAGGCCGGGGATCGGACACTGAAGCTTTCTTT
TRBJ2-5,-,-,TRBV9,CASSVAGSRETQYF,TGTGCCAGCAGCGTAGCCGGGAGTAGAGAGACCCAGTACTTC
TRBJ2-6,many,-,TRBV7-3,CASSSDESGANVLTF,TGTGCCAGCAGCTCAGATGAGTCTGGGGCCAACGTCCTGACTTTC
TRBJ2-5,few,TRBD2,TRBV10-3,CAIKAGLQETQYF,TGTGCCATCAAAGCGGGACTCCAAGAGACCCAGTACTTC